The 32 T cell receptor beta chains reported below all come from one sample, sequenced in a study of shared clonotypes between healthy human individuals (TCRdb year 2020). The protocol used for the library was the immunoSEQ multiplex PCR assay. The clones in this table, taken by TCRdb from immuneACCESS, are in-frame only. Not every clone is retained; where verified, under half of the shortfall comes from an unresolved V gene, and the cause of the rest is unknown. The sample table holds 2 million to 2.5 million clones, of which roughly 93% were seen once. The ten largest account for approximately 0.37% of the sample. The sequencing sample was made of naive CD4+ T cells from PBMCs. In the paper's terms, the cell subset or site label means: CD45RA+ positively selected. The receptors come from a man aged 18 to 30 in good health. Some clones in this sample may be carry-over from other donors' samples.

The J gene is TRBJ2-6, the V gene TRBV7-8; D not certain. The germline V gene has CDR1 SGHVS and CDR2 FQNEAQ. Trimming removed 6 bases from V and 0 bases from J, with 21 bases in between. The CDR3 runs 19 residues. CDR3 bases: TGTGCCAGCAGATATACCCAAGGCGTAGCTAGCTCTGGGGCCAACGTCCTGACTTTC. It codes for CASRYTQGVASSGANVLTF. The whole variable domain, remainder taken from reference TRBV7-8 and TRBJ2-6, is GAGVSQSPRYKVAKRGQDVALRCDPISGHVSLFWYQQALGQGPEFLTYFQNEAQLDKSGLPSDRFFAERPEGSVSTLKIQRTQQEDSAVYLCASRYTQGVASSGANVLTFGAGSRLTVL.

The J gene is TRBJ2-1, the V gene TRBV7-6, with D perhaps TRBD1 (6 bases). The length of the CDR3 is 14 residues. The germline V gene has CDR1 SGHVS and CDR2 FNYEAQ. V lost 5 bases and J lost 6, with 14 bases in between. This CDR3 reads CASSPGTIGNEQFF. The CDR3 region has the DNA TGTGCCAGCAGCCCCGGGACAATCGGCAATGAGCAGTTCTTC.

The chain recombines TRBV5-6 with TRBJ2-5; D not resolved. Trimming stripped 3 bases from V and 5 bases from J, with 11 bases between. The CDR3 is made up of 13 amino acids. Germline CDR1 is SGHDT and CDR2 is YYEEEE. CDR3 in DNA: TGTGCCAGCAGCTCGGTGAGCTTGGAGACCCAGTACTTC. It specifies CASSSVSLETQYF.

This clone was counted once. This chain links TRBV4-3 with TRBJ1-2; D is undetermined. CDR1 and CDR2 (germline): LGHNA, YSLEER. Trimming took 0 bases from V and 3 from J, leaving 8 bases between them. The CDR3 spans 14 residues. CDR3 DNA sequence: TGCGCCAGCAGCCAAGAGGGGATCGACTATGGCTACACCTTC. The encoded protein is CASSQEGIDYGYTF.

The chain uses TRBV5-1 and TRBJ2-3; D may be TRBD1 or TRBD2 (6 bases each). The germline gives CDR1 SGHRS, CDR2 YFSETQ. The ends were cut back, 4 bases at V and 0 bases at J, with 15 bases in the middle. This CDR3 comprises 16 residues. DNA for the CDR3: TGCGCCAGCAGCCGCCAAGGGGGGCTGAGCACAGATACGCAGTATTTT. Protein: CASSRQGGLSTDTQYF.

The rearrangement links TRBV2 to TRBJ2-3, with 8 bases aligning to TRBD1. Trimming at V came to 11 bases and at J to 0 bases, leaving 4 bases not matched to a gene. Germline V gene sequence: CDR1 SNHLY, CDR2 FYNNEI. There are 13 residues in the CDR3. This CDR3 is CALTGGSTDTQYF. The CDR3, as DNA: TGTGCCTTAACAGGGGGGAGCACAGATACGCAGTATTTT.

V is TRBV11-3 and J is TRBJ2-1, with 8 positions matching TRBD2. The CDR3 is 15 amino acids. V trimming: 6 bases; J trimming: 2 bases; junction bases outside the gene matches: 6. Germline CDR1 is SGHNT and CDR2 is YENEEA. The CDR3 sequence is CASSPGLGTYNEQFF. In DNA, the CDR3 is TGTGCCAGCAGTCCGGGACTAGGGACCTACAATGAGCAGTTCTTC.

The sample holds one count of this clone. The chain couples TRBV6-1 to TRBJ2-3; D is ambiguous. The V gene's germline CDR1 is MNHNS and CDR2 SASEGT. V lost 10 bases, J lost 1 base, and 12 bases lay in between. This CDR3 is 13 amino acids long. The DNA of the CDR3 is TGTGCCACCATATCCGGAGGCACAGATACGCAGTATTTT. It is translated as CATISGGTDTQYF.

This clone was seen once. The rearrangement uses TRBV5-8 and TRBJ1-1, with D unclear. The CDR3 contains 13 residues. Germline V gene data show CDR1 as SGHTS and CDR2 as YDEGEE. Trimming left V 5 bases short and J 0 bases short, with 8 bases between. The CDR3 spells CASRKDMNTEAFF. The CDR3 nucleotides read TGTGCCAGCAGGAAAGATATGAACACTGAAGCTTTCTTT.

This chain links TRBV6-4 with TRBJ2-2, with D perhaps matching TRBD1 (5 bases). The V end lost 3 bases, the J end lost 0 bases, and 11 bases lay between the germline ends. This CDR3 contains 16 residues. The germline V gene has CDR1 MRHNA and CDR2 SNTAGT. The CDR3 reads CASSEWGGANTGELFF. The CDR3 DNA reads TGTGCCAGCAGTGAATGGGGCGGCGCGAACACCGGGGAGCTGTTTTTT.

J is TRBJ1-4 and V is TRBV7-6; maybe TRBD1 (5 bases). Germline V CDR1 and CDR2: SGHVS, FNYEAQ. CDR3 length: 19 residues. V lost 4 bases and J lost 2, with 23 bases in between. CDR3 sequence: CASSSQIWGMGGTNEKLFF. The CDR3, as DNA: TGTGCCAGCAGCTCCCAGATCTGGGGCATGGGCGGCACTAATGAAAAACTGTTTTTT.

This clone has more than one count but fewer than ten. The chain has TRBV7-8 and TRBJ1-5; weak D call: TRBD1 (6 bases). The V end lost 4 bases, the J end lost 7 bases, and 14 bases lay between the germline ends. The germline V gene has CDR1 SGHVS and CDR2 FQNEAQ. The CDR3 sequence is 14 residues long. The CDR3 here is CASSSRDTYQPQHF. The CDR3 DNA reads TGTGCCAGCAGCTCAAGGGACACTTACCAGCCCCAGCATTTT.

The chain links TRBV7-3 to TRBJ2-1, with 7 bases fitting TRBD2. The CDR3 sequence is 16 residues long. Germline assignment: CDR1 SGHTA and CDR2 FQGTGA. V gave up 1 base and J gave up 3 bases; unmatched junction bases: 6. CDR3 amino acids: CASSLIRASGYNEQFF. CDR3 DNA sequence: TGTGCCAGCAGCTTAATCAGGGCTAGCGGCTACAATGAGCAGTTCTTC.

V is TRBV9 and J is TRBJ1-4, with 8 nucleotides matching TRBD1. Trimming cost V 4 bases and J 10 bases; bases outside gene matches: 12. This CDR3 spans 15 amino acids. From germline, CDR1 is SGDLS and CDR2 YYNGEE. CDR3 nucleotide sequence: TGTGCCAGCAGCTTCACGGACAGGGCTCTCTCAAAACTGTTTTTT. It is translated as CASSFTDRALSKLFF.

As to this clone: At the DNA level, this CDR3 is encoded by other sequences in the same sample as well. The gene calls are TRBV5-1 and TRBJ2-3; D is unclear. The CDR3 sequence is 14 residues long. From germline, CDR1 is SGHRS and CDR2 YFSETQ. V shed 1 base and J shed 2 bases, with 8 bases lying between them. CDR3 nucleotides: TGCGCCAGCAGCTTGAGTGGATACACAGATACGCAGTATTTT. Amino acids: CASSLSGYTDTQYF. Together with reference TRBV5-1 and TRBJ2-3, the CDR3 gives the full variable domain: KAGVTQTPRYLIKTRGQQVTLSCSPISGHRSVSWYQQTPGQGLQFLFEYFSETQRNKGNFPGRFSGRQFSNSRSEMNVSTLELGDSALYLCASSLSGYTDTQYFGPGTRLTVL.

The chain carries TRBV6-6 and TRBJ1-2, with 7 bases matching TRBD1. The V gene's germline CDR1 is MNHNY and CDR2 SVGAGI (reference sequence). The CDR3 is made up of 14 amino acids. The J segment lost 0 bases and the V segment lost 6 bases, leaving 4 bases of the junction unmatched. This CDR3 reads CASSPDRPNYGYTF. CDR3 sequence (DNA): TGTGCCAGCAGCCCGGACAGGCCTAACTATGGCTACACCTTC.

The chain uses TRBV5-4 and TRBJ1-1, with 12 bases fitting TRBD1. The CDR3 runs to 15 residues. V lost 5 bases to trimming and J lost 6 bases; unmatched junction nucleotides: 8. CDR1 is SGHNT, CDR2 YYREEE, per germline (reference sequence). The CDR3 DNA sequence: TGTGCCAGCAGTTGGGACAGGGGGCACGGCGCTGAAGCTTTCTTT. This gives the protein CASSWDRGHGAEAFF.

V and J are TRBV27 and TRBJ2-7; D is perhaps TRBD2 (5 bases). V lost 4 bases to trimming and J lost 6 bases, with 22 bases between them. The CDR3 consists of 16 residues. Germline V gene data show CDR1 as MNHEY and CDR2 as SMNVEV (reference sequence). CDR3 sequence reads: CASSSSRGRGLAEQYF. CDR3 coding DNA: TGTGCCAGCAGTTCCTCGAGAGGGCGAGGGTTAGCCGAGCAGTACTTC.

This chain uses TRBV30 with TRBJ2-1; TRBD2 matches 11 bases. After removal of 6 bases from V and 1 base from J, the junction contained 8 bases not matched to a gene. The germline CDR1 and CDR2 sequences are GTSNPN and SVGIG (reference sequence). CDR3 length: 16 amino acids. The CDR3 DNA is TGTGCCTGTACTATAGCGGGAGGGCTGTCCTACAATGAGCAGTTCTTC. Translation: CACTIAGGLSYNEQFF.

This clone was counted once. This specimen includes other DNA sequences encoding the same CDR3. The rearrangement links TRBV20-1 to TRBJ2-1, with D possibly matching TRBD2 (6 bases). CDR3 length: 11 residues. With 6 bases removed from V and 7 bases from J, the gap between germline ends came to 10 bases. Germline CDR1 DFQATT, CDR2 SNEGSKA (reference sequence). CDR3 DNA sequence: TGCAGTGCCCGCCGGGGGAATGAGCAGTTCTTC. Its translation: CSARRGNEQFF.

Of note for this clone: The same CDR3 also results from other DNA sequences found in this sample. V gene TRBV28 combines with J gene TRBJ1-1, with D uncertain. With 4 bases removed from V and 0 bases from J, the gap between germline ends came to 6 bases. Germline V gives CDR1 MDHEN, CDR2 SYDVKM. CDR3 length equals 13 residues. CDR3: CASSSPLNTEAFF. The CDR3 nucleotides read TGTGCCAGCAGTTCCCCTCTGAACACTGAAGCTTTCTTT.

The V and J genes are TRBV7-9 and TRBJ2-5; 7 bases are a match to TRBD1. TRBJ2-7 matches the DNA end more closely, so the J call is doubtful. The germline gives CDR1 SEHNR, CDR2 FQNEAQ (reference sequence). The CDR3 covers 14 residues. The chain's CDR3 is CASSLTTGALEQYF. The CDR3 DNA sequence: TGTGCCAGCAGCCTTACCACAGGGGCCCTCGAGCAGTACTTC.

The rearrangement uses TRBV28 and TRBJ2-5, with 14 bases aligning to TRBD2. This CDR3 comprises 14 residues. Germline V gene data show CDR1 as MDHEN and CDR2 as SYDVKM. Trimming took 10 bases from V and 5 from J; bases not matched to a gene: 6. The CDR3 spells CATRLAGGRETQYF. The CDR3 nucleotides read TGTGCCACTCGACTAGCGGGAGGGCGGGAGACCCAGTACTTC.

This chain connects TRBV5-4 to TRBJ2-5; 14 bases align to TRBD2. Unmatched junction bases numbered 7, after V lost 4 bases and J lost 2 bases. CDR1 is SGHNT, CDR2 YYREEE, per germline (reference sequence). The length of the CDR3 is 17 residues. The chain's CDR3 is CASSPATSGRGQETQYF. The CDR3 DNA reads TGTGCCAGCAGCCCTGCGACTAGCGGGAGGGGGCAAGAGACCCAGTACTTC.

The V call is TRBV18, the J call TRBJ1-4, with D possibly being TRBD1 (6 bases). Germline lookup yields CDR1 KGHSH and CDR2 LQKENI. The CDR3 sequence is 18 residues long. V dropped 4 bases and J dropped 3 bases, with 21 bases sitting between them. CDR3 DNA sequence: TGTGCCAGCTCACGACAGAAAGGGGGGTCGGCACCTAATGAAAAACTGTTTTTT. Its translation is CASSRQKGGSAPNEKLFF.

V and J are TRBV27 and TRBJ2-6; 7 nucleotides match TRBD1. Per the germline V gene, CDR1 is MNHEY and CDR2 is SMNVEV (reference sequence). The CDR3 consists of 17 residues. V shed 4 bases and J 0 bases; nucleotides not matched to a gene: 6. Written as DNA, the CDR3 is TGTGCCAGCAGTTACGGGACAGACTTCTCTGGGGCCAACGTCCTGACTTTC. Amino acid sequence: CASSYGTDFSGANVLTF.

This clone was counted a few times. This chain links TRBV14 with TRBJ1-4; a weak D match, TRBD1 (5 bases). This CDR3 spans 16 amino acids. Trimming cost V 0 bases and J 8 bases, with 16 bases left between them. Germline V gives CDR1 SGHDN, CDR2 FVKESK. The CDR3 loop reads CASSQDVNSRGEKLFF. DNA for the CDR3: TGTGCCAGCAGCCAAGACGTAAACAGTCGGGGGGAAAAACTGTTTTTT.

V usage is TRBV6-6 and J usage is TRBJ1-1, with D uncertain. The V end was cut by 2 bases, the J end by 0 bases, with 13 bases between. The CDR3 covers 16 residues. Germline V gives CDR1 MNHNY, CDR2 SVGAGI (reference sequence). The CDR3 coding sequence is TGTGCCAGCAGTTACAGGGCAGGCGCTATGAACACTGAAGCTTTCTTT. Translated, it gives CASSYRAGAMNTEAFF.

This clone occurred once. The rearrangement joins TRBV5-8 to TRBJ2-5; D is perhaps TRBD1 (5 bases). The CDR3 is made up of 15 amino acids. Between the trimmed V and J ends, which lost 1 base and 7 bases, there was a span of 17 bases. Germline V gene lookup returns CDR1 SGHTS and CDR2 YDEGEE. The CDR3 nucleotides are TGTGCCAGCAGCTTGCGGCAGGGAACGAGTTGGACCCAGTACTTC. Translated, it gives CASSLRQGTSWTQYF.

This sequence joins TRBV28 and TRBJ2-1, with 8 positions matching TRBD2. The CDR3 spans 16 residues. Per the germline V gene, CDR1 is MDHEN and CDR2 is SYDVKM. With V trimmed by 4 bases and J by 5 bases, 10 bases remained unmatched. The CDR3 region has the DNA TGTGCCAGCAGTTCGTCCAGCGCGGGGGGAAACAATGAGCAGTTCTTC. As protein: CASSSSSAGGNNEQFF.

The chain recombines TRBV5-4 with TRBJ2-3; no clear D. The CDR3 sequence is 14 residues long. The germline CDR1 and CDR2 sequences are SGHNT and YYREEE (reference sequence). The ends were cut back, 0 bases at V and 6 bases at J, with 11 bases in the middle. DNA for the CDR3: TGTGCCAGCAGCTTGGATCTCCAGGCGGATACGCAGTATTTT. Encoded protein: CASSLDLQADTQYF. Variable domain in full (rest from reference TRBV5-4 and TRBJ2-3): ETGVTQSPTHLIKTRGQQVTLRCSSQSGHNTVSWYQQALGQGPQFIFQYYREEENGRGNFPPRFSGLQFPNYSSELNVNALELDDSALYLCASSLDLQADTQYFGPGTRLTVL.

In the case of this clone: The sample carries other DNA sequences with the same CDR3. V usage is TRBV5-1 and J usage is TRBJ2-6; D gene uncertain. The CDR3 extends over 15 amino acids. The germline V and J ends were trimmed by 0 bases and 0 bases, with 4 bases remaining between them. Per germline, CDR1 SGHRS and CDR2 YFSETQ. CDR3 DNA: TGCGCCAGCAGCTTGGCACCCTCTGGGGCCAACGTCCTGACTTTC. It specifies CASSLAPSGANVLTF. The full variable domain, its missing parts supplied by reference TRBV5-1 and TRBJ2-6, is KAGVTQTPRYLIKTRGQQVTLSCSPISGHRSVSWYQQTPGQGLQFLFEYFSETQRNKGNFPGRFSGRQFSNSRSEMNVSTLELGDSALYLCASSLAPSGANVLTFGAGSRLTVL.